This T cell receptor (beta chain) was profiled in a study of blood T cell repertoires in COVID-19 (dated by TCRdb to between 2020 and 2021). For context, the study as a whole: Samples covering the acute and convalescent phases of COVID-19 were provided by collaborators in the United States, Italy and Spain. The prospective study material was composed of cDNA or gDNA derived from T cells, B-cell-depleted T cells, or PBMCs. A de-identified subject ID, COVID-19 status, age in years and sex were almost always included in the sample metadata. The samples were drawn from the first 160 participants of the ongoing ImmuneRACE study and from some 1,300 subjects provided by 6 global collaborators. A freely available public database, intended as a resource for researchers studying the immune response to SARS-CoV-2, is where the repertoires were released. Where available, HLA class I and class II types were taken from metadata supplied by the sample provider and were not determined by assay-based typing. Deeply sampled blood TCRbeta repertoires from subjects exposed to, actively infected with, or recovered from COVID-19 were included in the dataset.

Collaborating institutions collected whole blood in K2EDTA tubes following their own protocols. For TCRbeta analysis, collaborators shipped samples as frozen whole blood, isolated PBMCs, or DNA extracted from either of those sample types. Comment on this clone: Its antigen target is currently unknown. Base qualities are not recorded, but no much larger clone differs from it by a single base.

TCRbeta CDR3 regions were amplified from genomic DNA by means of the immunoSEQ Assay, a bias-controlled multiplex PCR. The authors processed their data as follows. The number of nucleated cells in each sample was estimated from the amplification of reference gene primers within the assay. To quantify the absolute abundance of each unique TCRbeta CDR3 rearrangement, sequence reads were collapsed and filtered. For each sample, productive Simpson clonality was calculated as the square root of Simpson's diversity index over productive rearrangements. The immuneACCESS repertoire file appears here via TCRdb, limited to in-frame rearrangements. These files lack a portion of the clones; in checked studies, under half of the deficit traces to unresolved V genes, and the cause of the others is not known. Clone size and V and J calls were adopted from that table, with D and trimming inferred from the DNA. A total of 150,000 to 200,000 clones appear in this sample, under 85% of them only once. About 3% of the sample goes to the ten largest clones.

The investigation overall reported the following: The amount of clinical and demographic metadata varied by source and participant and was provided uncurated.

The sequenced material came from peripheral blood. The origin of this receptor is a man in his sixties or seventies with acute or convalescent COVID-19.

The nucleotide sequence reads TGTGCCAGCAGTTCCCGGGACAGGACGGCAGATACGCAGTATTTT. This gives the protein CASSSRDRTADTQYF. The rearranged chain carries TRBV6-5 and TRBJ2-3, and 8 junctional nucleotides match TRBD1. In the germline V gene, CDR1 corresponds to MNHEY and CDR2 to SVGAGI. The CDR3 sequence holds 15 residues, the cysteine and phenylalanine included. Here the CDR3 DNA is all that survives: 45 bases in frame from base 1. For this chain, trimming is 4 bases at the V end and 4 bases at the J end, and the number of junction bases without a gene match is 7.